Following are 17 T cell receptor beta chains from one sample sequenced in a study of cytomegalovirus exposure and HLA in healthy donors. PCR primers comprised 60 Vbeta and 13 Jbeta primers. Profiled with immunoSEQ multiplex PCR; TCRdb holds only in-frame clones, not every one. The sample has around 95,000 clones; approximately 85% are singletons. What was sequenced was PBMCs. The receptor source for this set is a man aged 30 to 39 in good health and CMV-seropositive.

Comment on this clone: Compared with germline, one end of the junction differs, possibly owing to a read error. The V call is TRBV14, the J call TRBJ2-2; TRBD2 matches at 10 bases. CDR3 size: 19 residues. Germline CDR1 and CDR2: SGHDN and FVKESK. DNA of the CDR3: TGTGCCAGCAGCCAAGATACTAGGCTAGCGGGAGTGGTAACCGGGAAGCTGTTTTTT. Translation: CASSQDTRLAGVVTGKLFF.

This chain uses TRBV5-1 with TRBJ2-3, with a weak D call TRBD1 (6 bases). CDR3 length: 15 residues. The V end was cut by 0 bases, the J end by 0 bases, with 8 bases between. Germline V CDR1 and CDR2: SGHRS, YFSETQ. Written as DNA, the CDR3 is TGCGCCAGCAGCTTGGTTCAGGGGAGCACAGATACGCAGTATTTT. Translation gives CASSLVQGSTDTQYF.

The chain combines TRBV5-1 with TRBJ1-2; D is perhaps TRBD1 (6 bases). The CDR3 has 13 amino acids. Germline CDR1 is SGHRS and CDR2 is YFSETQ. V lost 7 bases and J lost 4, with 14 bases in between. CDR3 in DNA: TGCGCCAGCTCCTCGGGGGGGGCCTATGGCTACACCTTC. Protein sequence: CASSSGGAYGYTF.

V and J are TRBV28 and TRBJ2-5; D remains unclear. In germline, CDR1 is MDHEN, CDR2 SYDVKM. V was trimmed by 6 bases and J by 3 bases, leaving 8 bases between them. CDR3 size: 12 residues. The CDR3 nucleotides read TGTGCCAGCAGCCAGGCTGAAGAGACCCAGTACTTC. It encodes CASSQAEETQYF.

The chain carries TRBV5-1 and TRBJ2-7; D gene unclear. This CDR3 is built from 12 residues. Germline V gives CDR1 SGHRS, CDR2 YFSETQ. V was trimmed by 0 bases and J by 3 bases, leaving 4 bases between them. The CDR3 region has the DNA TGCGCCAGCAGCTTGGAACACTACGAGCAGTACTTC. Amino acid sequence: CASSLEHYEQYF.

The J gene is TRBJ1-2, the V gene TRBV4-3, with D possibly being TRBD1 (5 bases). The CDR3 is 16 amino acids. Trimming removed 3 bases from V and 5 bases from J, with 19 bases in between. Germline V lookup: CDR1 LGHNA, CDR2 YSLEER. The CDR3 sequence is CASSQGPGRFFYGYTF. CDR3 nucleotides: TGCGCCAGCAGCCAGGGGCCCGGGCGCTTTTTTTATGGCTACACCTTC.

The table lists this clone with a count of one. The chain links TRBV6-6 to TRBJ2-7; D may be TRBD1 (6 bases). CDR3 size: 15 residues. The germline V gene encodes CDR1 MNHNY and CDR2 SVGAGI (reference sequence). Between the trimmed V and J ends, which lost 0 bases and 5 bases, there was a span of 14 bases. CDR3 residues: CASSYSGPQGNEQYF. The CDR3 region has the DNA TGTGCCAGCAGTTACTCGGGGCCGCAGGGGAACGAGCAGTACTTC.

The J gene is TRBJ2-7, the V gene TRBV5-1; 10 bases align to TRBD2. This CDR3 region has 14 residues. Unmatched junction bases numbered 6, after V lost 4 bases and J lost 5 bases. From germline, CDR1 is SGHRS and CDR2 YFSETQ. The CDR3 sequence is CASSPPGLANEQYF. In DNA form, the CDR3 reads TGCGCCAGCAGCCCGCCGGGACTAGCGAACGAGCAGTACTTC.

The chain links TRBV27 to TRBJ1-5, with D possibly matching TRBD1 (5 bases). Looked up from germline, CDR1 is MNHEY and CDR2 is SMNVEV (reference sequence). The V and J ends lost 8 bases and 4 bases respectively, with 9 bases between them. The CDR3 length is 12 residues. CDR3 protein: CASGGENQPQHF. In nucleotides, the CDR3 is TGTGCCAGCGGGGGGGAGAATCAGCCCCAGCATTTT.

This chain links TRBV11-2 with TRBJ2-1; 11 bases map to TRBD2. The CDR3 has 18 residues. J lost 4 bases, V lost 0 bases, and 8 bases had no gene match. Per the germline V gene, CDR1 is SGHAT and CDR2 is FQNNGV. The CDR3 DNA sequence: TGTGCCAGCAGCTTAGACTTTGGGCTAGCGGGAGGTTACAATGAGCAGTTCTTC. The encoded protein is CASSLDFGLAGGYNEQFF.

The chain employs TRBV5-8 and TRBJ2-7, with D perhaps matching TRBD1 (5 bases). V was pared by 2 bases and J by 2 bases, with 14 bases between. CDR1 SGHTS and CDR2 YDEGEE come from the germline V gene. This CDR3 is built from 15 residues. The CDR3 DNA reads TGTGCCAGCAGCTTAGGGCAGGGATTAACCTACGAGCAGTACTTC. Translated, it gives CASSLGQGLTYEQYF.

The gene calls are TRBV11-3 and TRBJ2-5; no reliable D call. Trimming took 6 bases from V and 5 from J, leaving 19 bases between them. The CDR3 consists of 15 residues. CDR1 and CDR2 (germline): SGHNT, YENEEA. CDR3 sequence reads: CASSKSSGFAETQYF. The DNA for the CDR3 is TGTGCCAGCAGTAAATCATCCGGGTTCGCCGAGACCCAGTACTTC.

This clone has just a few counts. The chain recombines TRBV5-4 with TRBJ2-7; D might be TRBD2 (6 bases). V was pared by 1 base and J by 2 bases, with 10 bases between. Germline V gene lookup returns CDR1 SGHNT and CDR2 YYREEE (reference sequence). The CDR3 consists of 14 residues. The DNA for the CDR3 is TGTGCCAGCAGCTTGTTCGGGAGTGCCTACGAGCAGTACTTC. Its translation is CASSLFGSAYEQYF.

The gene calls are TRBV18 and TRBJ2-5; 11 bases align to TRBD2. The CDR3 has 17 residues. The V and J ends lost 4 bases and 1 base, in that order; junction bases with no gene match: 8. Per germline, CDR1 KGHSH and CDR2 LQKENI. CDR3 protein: CASSRIGTSGFQETQYF. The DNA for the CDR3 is TGTGCCAGCTCACGCATCGGGACTAGCGGTTTCCAAGAGACCCAGTACTTC.

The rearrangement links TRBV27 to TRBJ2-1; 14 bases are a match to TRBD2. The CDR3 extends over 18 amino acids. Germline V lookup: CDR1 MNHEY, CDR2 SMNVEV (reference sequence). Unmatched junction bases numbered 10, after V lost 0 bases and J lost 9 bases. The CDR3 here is CASSLSVPTSGRAREQFF. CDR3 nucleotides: TGTGCCAGCAGTTTATCCGTGCCGACTAGCGGGAGGGCCCGTGAGCAGTTCTTC.

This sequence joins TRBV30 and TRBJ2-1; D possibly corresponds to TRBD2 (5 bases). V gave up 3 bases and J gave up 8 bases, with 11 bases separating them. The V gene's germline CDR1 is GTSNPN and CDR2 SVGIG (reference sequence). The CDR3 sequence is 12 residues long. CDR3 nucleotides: TGTGCCTGGAGGGGCGGACTCTATGAGCAGTTCTTC. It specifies CAWRGGLYEQFF.

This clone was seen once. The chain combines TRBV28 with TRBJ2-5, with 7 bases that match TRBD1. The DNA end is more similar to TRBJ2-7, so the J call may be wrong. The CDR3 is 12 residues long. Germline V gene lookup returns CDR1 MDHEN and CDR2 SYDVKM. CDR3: CASSFGQDEQYF. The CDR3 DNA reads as TGTGCCAGCAGTTTTGGACAGGACGAGCAGTACTTC.